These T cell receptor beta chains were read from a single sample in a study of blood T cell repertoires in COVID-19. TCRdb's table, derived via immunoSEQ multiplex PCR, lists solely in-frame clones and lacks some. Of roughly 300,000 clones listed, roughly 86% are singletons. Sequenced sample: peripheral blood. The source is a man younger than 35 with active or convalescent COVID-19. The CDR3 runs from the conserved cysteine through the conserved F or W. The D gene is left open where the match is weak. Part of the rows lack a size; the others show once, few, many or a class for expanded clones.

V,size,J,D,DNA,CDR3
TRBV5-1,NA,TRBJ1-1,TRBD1,TGCGCCAGCAGCGCCACAGGGGGCACTGAAGCTTTCTTT,CASSATGGTEAFF
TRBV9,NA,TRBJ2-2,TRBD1,TGTGCCAGCAGCCTACGGGACAGGCCGAACACCGGGGAGCTGTTTTTT,CASSLRDRPNTGELFF
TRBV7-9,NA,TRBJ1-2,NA,TGTGCCAGCAGCTTAGAGCCGGCCAGGGTCTATGGCTACACCTTC,CASSLEPARVYGYTF
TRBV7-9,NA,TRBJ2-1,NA,TGTGCCAGCAGCCCCTGGCGGGGTTGGTACAATGAGCAGTTCTTC,CASSPWRGWYNEQFF
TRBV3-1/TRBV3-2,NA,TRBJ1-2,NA,TGTGCCAGCAGCCAAGATAACAGCCTTAACTATGGCTACACCTTC,CASSQDNSLNYGYTF
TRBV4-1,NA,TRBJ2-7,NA,TGCGCCAGCAGCCAAGATCGGCGCAGGGGACGACACGAGCAGTACTTC,CASSQDRRRGRHEQYF
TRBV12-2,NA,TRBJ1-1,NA,TGTGCAAGTCGCCCGGGGGTGAACACTGAAGCTTTCTTT,CASRPGVNTEAFF
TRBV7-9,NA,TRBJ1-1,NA,TGTGCCAGCAGCAACACCCGGGACCCAACGGGGAGGGGAACTGAAGCTTTCTTT,CASSNTRDPTGRGTEAFF
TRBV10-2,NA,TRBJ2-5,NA,TGCGCCAGCAGTGAAACCGGGAGAGAGACCCAGTACTTC,CASSETGRETQYF
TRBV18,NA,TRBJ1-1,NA,TGTGCCAGCTCGACAATCCCCAAGACTGAAGCTTTCTTT,CASSTIPKTEAFF
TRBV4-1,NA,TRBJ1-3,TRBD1,TGCGCCAGCAGCCAAGTGTTTCGGACAGGGCCCTCTGGAAACACCATATATTTT,CASSQVFRTGPSGNTIYF
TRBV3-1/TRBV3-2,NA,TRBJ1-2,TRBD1,TGTGCCAGCAGCCCACTATCACAGGGGGCGCGGGGCTACACCTTC,CASSPLSQGARGYTF
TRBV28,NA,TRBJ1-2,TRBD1,TGTGCCGGAGCGTCCCGGGACAGGGGCGCGGACTATGGCTACACCTTC,CAGASRDRGADYGYTF
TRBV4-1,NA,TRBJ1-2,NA,TGCGCCAGCAGCCCAAGTCTTCTCAGGGGCCGCGGCTACACCTTC,CASSPSLLRGRGYTF
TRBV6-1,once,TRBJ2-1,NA,TGTGCCAGCAGTGAGGGGCCTCTAGCGATGGTTAGCAATGAGCAGTTCTTC,CASSEGPLAMVSNEQFF
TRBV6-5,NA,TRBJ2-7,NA,TGTGCCAGCAGTTACGGACAGTACTACGAGCAGTACTTC,CASSYGQYYEQYF
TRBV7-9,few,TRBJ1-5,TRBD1,TGTGCCAGCAGCTCGGGACAGGGCAATCAGCCCCAGCATTTT,CASSSGQGNQPQHF
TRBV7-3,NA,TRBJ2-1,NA,TGTGCCAGCAGCTCGGGACTCCCCCCCTACAATGAGCAGTTCTTC,CASSSGLPPYNEQFF
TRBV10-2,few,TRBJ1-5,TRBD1,TGCGCCAGCAGCCGGACAGGGAGTCAGCCCCAGCATTTT,CASSRTGSQPQHF
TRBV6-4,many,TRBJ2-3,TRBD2,TGTGCCAGCAGTGACCGGCCTAGCGGGGGGAGGGATACGCAGTATTTT,CASSDRPSGGRDTQYF
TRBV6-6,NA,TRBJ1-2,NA,TGTGCCAGCAGACAGCCTGTAACTAACTATGGCTACACCTTC,CASRQPVTNYGYTF
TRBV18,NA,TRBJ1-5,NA,TGTGCCAGCTCACCAGGGCAGGGGATCAATCAGCCCCAGCATTTT,CASSPGQGINQPQHF
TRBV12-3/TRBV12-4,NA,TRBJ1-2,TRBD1,TGTGCCAGCAACCCTGGACAGGGCCCTGGCTACACCTTC,CASNPGQGPGYTF
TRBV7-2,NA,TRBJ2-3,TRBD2,TGTGCCAGCAGCTTAGTGAGGGGACTAGCGGGGGGTGGCACAGATACGCAGTATTTT,CASSLVRGLAGGGTDTQYF
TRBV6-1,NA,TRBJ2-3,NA,TGTGCCAGCAGTGAAGTGACAGACCGCACAGATACGCAGTATTTT,CASSEVTDRTDTQYF
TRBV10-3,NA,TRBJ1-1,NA,TGTGCCACCAACAGGGACGAAAACACTGAAGCTTTCTTT,CATNRDENTEAFF
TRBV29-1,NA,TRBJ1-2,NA,TGCAGCGTTGAAAGGGTCGTCCCAGGGCGAGTCGGGTATGGCTACACCTTC,CSVERVVPGRVGYGYTF
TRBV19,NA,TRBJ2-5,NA,TGTGCCAGCCGACTGGACTGGCGGGGAGAGACCCAGTACTTC,CASRLDWRGETQYF
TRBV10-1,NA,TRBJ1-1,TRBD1,TGCGCCAGCAGCCCTACAGGGGTCAACACTGAAGCTTTCTTT,CASSPTGVNTEAFF
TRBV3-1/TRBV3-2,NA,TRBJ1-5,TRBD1,TGTGCCAGCAGCCAAGGGAGCCAGGGGGCGGTTCAGCCCCAGCATTTT,CASSQGSQGAVQPQHF
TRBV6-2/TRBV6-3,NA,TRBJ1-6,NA,TGTGCCAGCAGCGGTAACAGCTCCTATAATTCACCCCTCCACTTT,CASSGNSSYNSPLHF
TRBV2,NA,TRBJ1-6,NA,TGTGCCAGCACCGAAGGCAGGCCAAATTCACCCCTCCACTTT,CASTEGRPNSPLHF
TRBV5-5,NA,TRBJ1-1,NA,TGTGCCAGCAGTCAGGGTAGCCTTAACACTGAAGCTTTCTTT,CASSQGSLNTEAFF
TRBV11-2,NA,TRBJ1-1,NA,TGTGCCAGCAGCTTGTCAGTGAACACTGAAGCTTTCTTT,CASSLSVNTEAFF
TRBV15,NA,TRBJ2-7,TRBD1,TGTGCCACCAGCAGGGACAGGATCTACGAGCAGTACTTC,CATSRDRIYEQYF
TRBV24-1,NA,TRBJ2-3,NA,TGTGCCACCAGTGATCCAGGACTACCAGATACGCAGTATTTT,CATSDPGLPDTQYF
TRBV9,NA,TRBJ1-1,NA,TGTGCCAGCAGCCCTGACGGGAGCTTATCTGAAGCTTTCTTT,CASSPDGSLSEAFF
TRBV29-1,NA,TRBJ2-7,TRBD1,TGCAGCGCCGCCCAAAGGACAGGGGGTTCCGAGCAGTACTTC,CSAAQRTGGSEQYF
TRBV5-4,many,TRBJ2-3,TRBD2,TGTGCCAGCAGCTTTCTGTCTAGCGGGGGGGGCACAGATACGCAGTATTTT,CASSFLSSGGGTDTQYF
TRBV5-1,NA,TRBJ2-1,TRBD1,TGCGCCAGCAGCAGGGACAGGGGCGATGAGCAGTTCTTC,CASSRDRGDEQFF
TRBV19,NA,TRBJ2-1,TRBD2,TGTGCCAGTAGTCCTACTAGCGGGGCTAGCGCTGAGCAGTTCTTC,CASSPTSGASAEQFF
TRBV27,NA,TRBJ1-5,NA,TGTGCCAGCAGTTTATACCGTCCCTTACAGGGAAATGGCAATCAGCCCCAGCATTTT,CASSLYRPLQGNGNQPQHF
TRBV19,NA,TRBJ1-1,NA,TGTGCCAGTAGTACGTGGGAGGGGTCTACGGCTTTCTTT,CASSTWEGSTAFF
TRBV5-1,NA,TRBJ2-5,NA,TGCGCCAGCAGCTTGGTCTCGGTCGCGGAGACCCAGTACTTC,CASSLVSVAETQYF
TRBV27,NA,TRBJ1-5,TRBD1,TGTGCCAGCAGTCCGTTGACAGGGTCCAAGCATTTT,CASSPLTGSKHF
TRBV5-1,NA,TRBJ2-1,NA,TGCGCCAGCAGCTTTGGAGACTCCTACAATGAGCAGTTCTTC,CASSFGDSYNEQFF
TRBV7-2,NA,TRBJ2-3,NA,TGTGCCAGCAGCTTTTTTAGTCTAGCGACCACAGATACGCAGTATTTT,CASSFFSLATTDTQYF
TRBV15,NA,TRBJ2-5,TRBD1,TGTGCCACCAGCGGGACAGGGAATTCGGAGACCCAGTACTTC,CATSGTGNSETQYF
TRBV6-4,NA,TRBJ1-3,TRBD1,TGTGCCAGCAGTGACATGTGGGGGACAGGCGCCCTACACTCTGGAAACACCATATATTTT,CASSDMWGTGALHSGNTIYF
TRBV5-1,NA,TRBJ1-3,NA,TGCGCCAGCAGTACCGGAGACTCTGGAAACACCATATATTTT,CASSTGDSGNTIYF
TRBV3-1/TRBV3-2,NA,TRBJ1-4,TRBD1,TGTGCCAGCAGCCTTCAGGGGGAAGAAAAACTGTTTTTT,CASSLQGEEKLFF
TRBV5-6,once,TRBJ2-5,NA,TGTGCCAGCAGCTTGGTTTCTAGACTGGAGACCCAGTACTTC,CASSLVSRLETQYF